The sequence of this T cell receptor beta chain was determined in a study of PD-L1 blockade in urothelial cancer. Study in general: At 3 weeks (second dose) and 6 weeks after starting treatment, blood was analyzed.

Study-wide results and caveats: Where pretreatment blood TCR clonality fell below the median, better survival was predicted.

Between 1 and 8 samples per patient were obtained, pretreatment and on-treatment. The CDR3 covers 16 residues. Trimming cost V 4 bases and J 4 bases; bases outside gene matches: 10. CDR1 SGDLS and CDR2 YYNGEE come from the germline V gene. Data came from immunoSEQ multiplex PCR; TCRdb stores just in-frame clones and leaves some out. The repertoire holds some 79,000 clones, with more than 75% as singletons. Of note for this clone: Its antigen is unidentified.

This chain joins TRBV9 and TRBJ2-2, with 7 nucleotides matching TRBD1. The receptor's source is a man between 65 and 85 years old with urothelial cancer. The sequenced sample was PBMCs, obtained around atezolizumab (anti-PD-L1) treatment. DNA for the CDR3: TGTGCCAGCAGCCCGAGGGGGCAGGGGGTCACCGGGGAGCTGTTTTTT. Residues: CASSPRGQGVTGELFF.